The 10 T cell receptor beta chains in this list originate from one sample, sequenced in a study of blood T cell repertoires in COVID-19. The method was immunoSEQ multiplex PCR; TCRdb's version includes in-frame clones alone and lacks a portion of them. This repertoire shows 120,000 to 150,000 clones, around 79% found once; its top ten account for approximately 4%. Sequences were obtained from peripheral blood. These receptors originate from a man aged 60-69 years with acute or convalescent COVID-19.

The V gene is TRBV20-1, the J gene TRBJ2-4, with a tentative D call TRBD1 (6 bases). Between the trimmed V and J ends, which lost 3 bases and 2 bases, there was a span of 20 bases. CDR3 length: 17 amino acids. Germline V gene data show CDR1 as DFQATT and CDR2 as SNEGSKA (reference sequence). The CDR3 DNA reads as TGCAGTGCTAGTGGGGATCAGGGGAAGGGGACCAAAAACATTCAGTACTTC. Amino acids: CSASGDQGKGTKNIQYF.

In DNA form, the CDR3 reads TGTGCCAGCAGCGCATCCGGGACAGGTGGCACTGAAGCTTTCTTT. It translates to CASSASGTGGTEAFF. The chain links TRBV7-9 to TRBJ1-1; 8 bases match TRBD1. CDR1 and CDR2 (germline): SEHNR, FQNEAQ (reference sequence). This CDR3 has 15 residues. Trimming removed 5 bases from V and 4 bases from J; junction bases left unmatched: 9. The full variable domain, in which reference TRBV7-9 and TRBJ1-1 provide the parts outside the CDR3, is DTGVSQNPRHKITKRGQNVTFRCDPISEHNRLYWYRQTLGQGPEFLTYFQNEAQLEKSRLLSDRFSAERPKGSFSTLEIQRTEQGDSAMYLCASSASGTGGTEAFFGQGTRLTVV.

Only one count was recorded for this clone. The CDR3 sequence is CASRGLINQPQHF. The CDR3 coding sequence is TGTGCCAGCAGGGGACTGATAAATCAGCCCCAGCATTTT. V usage is TRBV28 and J usage is TRBJ1-5; the D gene is possibly TRBD1 (5 bases). CDR1 and CDR2 from the germline V gene are MDHEN and SYDVKM. Deletions cut 6 bases from V and 4 bases from J, with 10 bases between. The CDR3 runs 13 residues.

The V call is TRBV19, the J call TRBJ1-1; 8 bases match TRBD1. This CDR3 has 14 residues. The germline V gene encodes CDR1 LNHDA and CDR2 SQIVND (reference sequence). The V gene end was trimmed by 5 bases and the J gene end by 11 bases; junction bases not matched to a gene: 13. The CDR3 bases are TGTGCCAGTAGTTCCAGGACAGGGTCCCGAATGGCTTTCTTT. Residues: CASSSRTGSRMAFF. Based on the CDR3 plus reference TRBV19 and TRBJ1-1, the full variable domain is DGGITQSPKYLFRKEGQNVTLSCEQNLNHDAMYWYRQDPGQGLRLIYYSQIVNDFQKGDIAEGYSVSREKKESFPLTVTSAQKNPTAFYLCASSSRTGSRMAFFGQGTRLTVV.

This clone occurred a few times. The chain carries TRBV7-9 and TRBJ2-1; 7 nucleotides align to TRBD1. The germline CDR1 and CDR2 sequences are SEHNR and FQNEAQ (reference sequence). This CDR3 has 15 amino acids. J gave up 1 base and V 5 bases, and 5 bases lay outside the gene matches. CDR3 nucleotide sequence: TGTGCCAGCAGCGAGACAGGGTATTCCTACAATGAGCAGTTCTTC. This codes for CASSETGYSYNEQFF.

The chain carries TRBV29-1 and TRBJ2-5, with D possibly TRBD2 on 5 matching bases. Germline lookup yields CDR1 SQVTM and CDR2 ANQGSEA. The CDR3 totals 12 residues. The V gene lost 5 bases and the J gene lost 5 bases, with 12 bases spanning the gap. The CDR3 DNA reads TGCAGCGTTCCGGGGAGCTGGGAGACCCAGTACTTC. Amino acid sequence: CSVPGSWETQYF.

V and J are TRBV7-2 and TRBJ2-7; D is possibly TRBD1 (5 bases). CDR1 is SGHTA, CDR2 FQGNSA, per germline. The CDR3 contains 14 residues. Trimming stripped 5 bases from V and 2 bases from J, with 13 bases between. The DNA for the CDR3 is TGTGCCAGCAGCACCAGGCAGGGTCCCTACGAGCAGTACTTC. Translating gives CASSTRQGPYEQYF.

This clone appeared a few times. V and J are TRBV27 and TRBJ2-7, with TRBD2 as a possible D gene (7 bases). The CDR3 is 14 amino acids. V dropped 3 bases and J dropped 5 bases, with 14 bases sitting between them. CDR1 is MNHEY and CDR2 is SMNVEV in the germline V gene (reference sequence). CDR3 in amino acids: CASSLGGLWHEQYF. In DNA, the CDR3 is TGTGCCAGCAGTTTGGGGGGGCTGTGGCACGAGCAGTACTTC.

The rearrangement uses TRBV7-8 and TRBJ1-2; D might be TRBD1 (6 bases). CDR3 size: 14 residues. Germline V gene sequence: CDR1 SGHVS, CDR2 FQNEAQ. Trimming pared 5 bases from V and 1 base from J, leaving 11 bases between. This CDR3 is CASSETGFNYGYTF. In DNA form, the CDR3 reads TGTGCCAGCAGCGAGACAGGTTTTAACTATGGCTACACCTTC.

The genes are TRBV28 and TRBJ2-3, with 12 bases lining up with TRBD2. This CDR3 is built from 14 residues. CDR1 and CDR2 (germline): MDHEN, SYDVKM. The trim removed 8 bases at V and 5 bases at J, leaving 5 bases unmatched. The CDR3 DNA is TGTGCCAGCTTGAGACTAGCGGGAGTAGATACGCAGTATTTT. Protein sequence: CASLRLAGVDTQYF.